This T cell receptor beta chain was sequenced in a study of vaccination and CD4 T cells after COVID-19. On the study more broadly: Convalescent donors: six male, four female; seven Caucasian, two Asian, one multiracial, two Hispanic.

Trimming left V 5 bases short and J 0 bases short, with 10 bases between. The length of the CDR3 is 14 residues. Germline V gene data show CDR1 as SGHTA and CDR2 as FQGTGA. This clonotype was seen a few times. Documented time point: late sampling 161 to 241 days after vaccination in a few convalescent patients. TCRdb passed the PCR reads through MiXCR, listing each CDR3 protein once. The profile covers more than 35,000 distinct CDR3 sequences, with 36% appearing a single time and about 5.3% taken by the ten largest. This clonotype was obtained from a human donor who had recovered from COVID-19. Sequencing used CD4+ T cells from blood, obtained about 7 months after SARS-CoV-2 vaccination. The V call is TRBV7-3, the J call TRBJ1-1; tentatively, D is TRBD1 (5 bases). CDR3 sequence reads: CASSARGMNTEAFF. Here the CDR3 DNA reads TGTGCCAGCAGCGCACGGGGGATGAACACTGAAGCTTTCTTT.